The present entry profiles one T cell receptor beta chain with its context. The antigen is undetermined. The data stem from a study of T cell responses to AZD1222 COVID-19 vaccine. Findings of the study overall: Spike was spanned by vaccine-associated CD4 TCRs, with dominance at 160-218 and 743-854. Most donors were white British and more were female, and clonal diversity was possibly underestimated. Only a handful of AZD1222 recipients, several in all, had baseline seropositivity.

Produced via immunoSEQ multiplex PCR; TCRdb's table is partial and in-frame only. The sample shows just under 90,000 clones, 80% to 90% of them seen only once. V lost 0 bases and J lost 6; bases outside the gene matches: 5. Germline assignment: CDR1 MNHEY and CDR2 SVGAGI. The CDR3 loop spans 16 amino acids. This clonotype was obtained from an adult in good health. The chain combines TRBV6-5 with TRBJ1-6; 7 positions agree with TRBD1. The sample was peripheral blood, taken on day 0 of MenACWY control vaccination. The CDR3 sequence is CASSYSGTALNSPLHF. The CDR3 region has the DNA TGTGCCAGCAGTTACTCCGGGACAGCCCTTAATTCACCCCTCCACTTT.